This TCR beta chain derives from a study of long-term antiretroviral therapy in people with HIV. Concerning this clone itself: Its antigen is not identified.

At survey level, the immunoSEQ assay was run in its v3.0 version. Some clones are missing from TCRdb's copy, which holds only in-frame ones; the method was immunoSEQ multiplex PCR. The sample has around 40,000 clones, 94% seen once. V lost 0 bases and J lost 2, with 10 bases in between. Germline assignment: CDR1 SGHRS and CDR2 YFSETQ. This CDR3 is built from 15 residues. Study-level findings and limits: Dating from about 2004 to 2017, the blood was possibly obtained under older ART regimens. Even long-term ART left TRB diversity below transplant donor controls, despite gains.

The chain recombines TRBV5-1 with TRBJ2-3, with D possibly matching TRBD2 (6 bases). This material consisted of unsorted PBMCs, taken 4.1 years after starting antiretroviral therapy. This TCR derives from a woman aged 45-65 years with HIV. The CDR3 here is CASSLELAVTDTQYF. The DNA of the CDR3 is TGCGCCAGCAGCTTGGAACTAGCCGTCACAGATACGCAGTATTTT.